The source of this T cell receptor (beta chain) is a study of regulatory T cells in long-lasting Graves disease. The CDR3 covers 13 residues. Germline V lookup: CDR1 LGHDT, CDR2 YNNKEL (reference sequence). For TCR beta, libraries came from iRepertoire HTBI primers and Arm-PCR of CDR3 regions. One entry per CDR3 protein, called by TCRdb with MiXCR from the multiplex PCR reads. In the table there are around 360,000 distinct CDR3 sequences, 15% to 20% of which are singletons. The time point was: newly diagnosed GD, antithyroid drugs for less than 3 months. The TCR library was made from RNA that had been extracted from PBMCs in TRIzol. This clonotype was seen more than once but under ten times. Germline is not matched at one junction end, which may reflect a read error. The sample also formed part of further work on T cells in Graves' hyperthyroidism and ophthalmopathy. That report notes: The HTBI primer set drove a first-round RT-PCR of the TCR CDR3.

The rearrangement uses TRBV3-1 and TRBJ2-2; D unclear. This receptor was identified in a woman younger than 35 with Graves disease. Material: peripheral blood mononuclear cells (PBMCs), obtained at new diagnosis, from a patient treated with antithyroid drugs. DNA for the CDR3: TGTGCCAGCAGCCAAGATAACAGCGGGGAGCTGTTTTTT. Its protein is CASSQDNSGELFF.